The T cell receptor beta chain described here comes from a study of T cell repertoires in ileal Crohn's disease (dated by TCRdb to the late 2010s). A note on the overall study: Median disease duration was around eight years, and roughly a third of patients were identified as active smokers at the time of surgery. Every patient underwent surgery because of a complication, which was stricturing disease in about 61% and penetrating disease in 39%. Postoperative therapy was given to about half of the patients, with thiopurines administered to under 12 patients and anti-TNF agents administered to 18 patients. TCR repertoire analysis was performed in around 57 Crohn's disease patients drawn from a prospective multicentre cohort. Running in parallel with the study was a multicentre cohort set up to find predictors of early endoscopic recurrence following ileocolonic resection. Endoscopic postoperative recurrence was defined as a Rutgeerts score above i0. A total of some 170 mucosal samples from 57 patients were sequenced, with samples obtained at several locations on the surgical specimen and at postoperative endoscopy.

Roughly 500 nanograms of biopsy DNA per sample were submitted for commercial TCRB immunosequencing. Adaptive Biotechnology amplified the CDR3 regions from genomic DNA with a two-step multiplex PCR designed to control amplification bias. Primers for every V and J gene segment were used in the first PCR, and barcodes and Illumina adapters were added in the second PCR. CDR3 libraries were sequenced on an Illumina instrument. The original methods were these. Vendor-provided pipelines were combined with custom analysis of raw data in R/Bioconductor under R version 3.3.0. Clonality, ranging from 0 to 1, was calculated as the inverse of the normalised Shannon entropy of all productive clones. High-frequency clones were defined as the share of the repertoire occupied by the top 100 clones, with only clones passing a 95% confidence test being retained. The Simpson index measured repertoire diversity, and the Morisita-Horn index measured overlap between samples. What TCRdb holds here is the immuneACCESS table cut down to in-frame rearrangements. Part of the clones is not present; checked against another copy, under half of the missing clones reflect an unresolved V gene, and the others are unexplained. Clone size and the V and J calls come from that table; the DNA yielded D and trimming. The sample table holds roughly 3,500 clones, of which about 86% were seen once. The biggest ten clones account for approximately 6.3% of the sample.

Broad study findings and their caveats: Only a subgroup of patients, of unstated size, had mucosal CD4 and CD8 T cells sorted and sequenced. Higher percentages of high-frequency clones at the time of surgery were linked to endoscopic recurrence, and every patient with clonality above 26.8% (18/57) had recurrence. More high-frequency clones were carried by sorted CD8 T cells than by CD4 T cells, suggesting that mucosal expansions were mainly CD8. A significantly higher proportion of clonal expansions was observed in active smokers at surgery than in non-smokers (roughly 27% vs 19%, p=0.02).

There are 13 amino acids in the CDR3, from cysteine to phenylalanine inclusive. The DNA shown is the 39-base CDR3, in frame from base 1. CDR1 and CDR2, looked up from the germline V gene, are SQVTM and ANQGSEA. V and J are trimmed by 7 bases and 5 bases, and the gene matches miss 8 bases of the junction. Regarding this clone: Its specific antigen is unknown. No per-base quality is available; no much larger clone lies one base away.

To be eligible, patients had to be adults with ileal or ileocolonic Crohn's disease and an indication for ileocolonic resection. Whole ileal mucosal biopsies were kept frozen at -80 degrees C prior to DNA extraction. Genomic DNA was extracted from frozen whole biopsies using a TRizol-based method and was quantified with a NanoDrop 2000 spectrophotometer. The sequence came from an adult with Crohn's disease. The V and J segments used are TRBV29-1 and TRBJ2-3, with 8 bases matching TRBD1. Sequencing used ileal tissue. The CDR3 is CSDHGQGVDTQYF. The DNA is TGCAGCGACCACGGACAGGGCGTAGATACGCAGTATTTT.